A selection of T cell receptor beta chains follows, all from one sample in a study of blood T cell repertoires in COVID-19. Assay: immunoSEQ multiplex PCR; the TCRdb copy retains only in-frame clones and omits some. The table records some 300,000 clones, nearly 90% of them present only once. The sequenced sample consisted of PBMCs or T cells enriched from blood (not recorded which). These receptors came from a woman in her forties or fifties who had been exposed to COVID-19. CDR3s include the opening cysteine and the closing phenylalanine or tryptophan. The order of the fields is clone size, D gene, V gene, J gene, CDR3 DNA, CDR3 protein. D genes are given only for firm matches. Expanded clones are given a class, and other clones once, few, many or no size at all.

>NA|NA|TRBV11-2|TRBJ2-1
TGTGCCAGCAGCTTCCTCCGGGACTCGATCTACAATGAGCAGTTCTTC
CASSFLRDSIYNEQFF
>NA|NA|TRBV19|TRBJ1-5
TGTGCCAGTAGTATGTGGGAGTATAGCAATCAGCCCCAGCATTTT
CASSMWEYSNQPQHF
>many|NA|TRBV5-8|TRBJ1-4
TGTGCCAGCAGCTCACGTCCGGGACTTCAGCGGGAAAAACTGTTTTTT
CASSSRPGLQREKLFF
>NA|TRBD1|TRBV24-1|TRBJ1-2
TGTGCCACCAGTGATTTGCCCCCACAGGGGGCCTCTAACTATGGCTACACCTTC
CATSDLPPQGASNYGYTF
>NA|NA|TRBV19|TRBJ1-2
TGTGCCAGTAGTGACTTACAGGGAGACGGCTACACCTTC
CASSDLQGDGYTF
>NA|TRBD2|TRBV5-4|TRBJ2-7
TGTGCCAGCAGCACCATAGGGCGGGGGGGCCCCTACGAGCAGTACTTC
CASSTIGRGGPYEQYF
>NA|TRBD2|TRBV9|TRBJ2-3
TGTGCCAGCAGCGCCAACCGTGCGGGCGGGGGGCGCACAGATACGCAGTATTTT
CASSANRAGGGRTDTQYF
>NA|NA|TRBV3-1/TRBV3-2|TRBJ1-6
TGTGCCAGCAGCCCCCAGGGACAAGTACATTCACCCCTCCACTTT
CASSPQGQVHSPLHF
>NA|NA|TRBV5-4|TRBJ2-5
TGTGCCAGCAGCCTGCAAGAGACCCAGTACTTC
CASSLQETQYF
>NA|NA|TRBV9|TRBJ2-2
TGTGCCAGCAGCGCAGGGGGGCCCAACACCGGGGAGCTGTTTTTT
CASSAGGPNTGELFF
>NA|NA|TRBV5-1|TRBJ1-6
TGCGCCAGCTCGGGAGGGGATTCACCCCTCCACTTT
CASSGGDSPLHF
>NA|NA|TRBV3-1/TRBV3-2|TRBJ1-1
TGTGCCAGCAGCCAAGATCAGGGGCTCGAAGCTTTCTTT
CASSQDQGLEAFF
>once|TRBD1|TRBV4-2|TRBJ1-6
TGTGCCAGCAGCCGAGACGACAGGGGAAATTCACCCCTCCACTTT
CASSRDDRGNSPLHF
>NA|NA|TRBV4-1|TRBJ1-1
TGCGCCAGCAGCCAAACGTGGGGACTGGTGAACACTGAAGCTTTCTTT
CASSQTWGLVNTEAFF
>NA|NA|TRBV6-5|TRBJ2-1
TGTGCCAGCAGTTACTCCTCCACGGGTCGGGATGAGCAGTTCTTC
CASSYSSTGRDEQFF
>NA|NA|TRBV4-1|TRBJ2-5
TGCGCCAGCAGCCAAGTAGGCCTAGCGACCCAGTACTTC
CASSQVGLATQYF
>NA|TRBD2|TRBV7-2|TRBJ2-1
TGTGCCAGCAGCTTAGCGCTAGCGGGGAGTCATGAGCAGTTCTTC
CASSLALAGSHEQFF
>NA|NA|TRBV6-5|TRBJ1-5
TGTGCCAGCAGTTCAGGTGATCAGCCCCAGCATTTT
CASSSGDQPQHF
>NA|NA|TRBV29-1|TRBJ2-3
TGCAGCGTGCTCAGGGGAGATACGCAGTATTTT
CSVLRGDTQYF
>NA|NA|TRBV7-8|TRBJ1-2
TGTGCCAGCAGCCACCGGACAGTCAACTATGGCTACACCTTC
CASSHRTVNYGYTF
>NA|TRBD1|TRBV7-9|TRBJ1-4
TGTGCCAGCAGCACGGACAGGGGGCGCTTTGAAAAACTGTTTTTT
CASSTDRGRFEKLFF
>NA|TRBD2|TRBV7-2|TRBJ2-3
TGTGCCAGCAGCTTTACTAGCGGGGTCCTTGGGGACACAGATACGCAGTATTTT
CASSFTSGVLGDTDTQYF
>NA|TRBD1|TRBV10-3|TRBJ1-3
TGTGCCACAGGGGACAGCGGAAACACCATATATTTT
CATGDSGNTIYF
>NA|NA|TRBV6-4|TRBJ2-6
TGTGCCAGCAGTGATGCGGGGTCTGGGGCCAACGTCCTGACTTTC
CASSDAGSGANVLTF
>NA|TRBD1|TRBV7-2|TRBJ1-2
TGTGCCAGCAGCGTTGACCTTGGAGGGGGCGTCGGGTATGGCTACACCTTC
CASSVDLGGGVGYGYTF
>NA|NA|TRBV19|TRBJ2-3
TGTGCCACCGCAGACCGGACTATTTATACGCAGTATTTT
CATADRTIYTQYF
>NA|TRBD2|TRBV23-1|TRBJ2-4
TGCGCCAGCACCCTGGGGGGGGTAGCCAAAAACATTCAGTACTTC
CASTLGGVAKNIQYF
>NA|TRBD2|TRBV11-2|TRBJ2-5
TGTGCCAGCAGCTTAGTGGGCGGGGGGGCCCAAGAGACCCAGTACTTC
CASSLVGGGAQETQYF